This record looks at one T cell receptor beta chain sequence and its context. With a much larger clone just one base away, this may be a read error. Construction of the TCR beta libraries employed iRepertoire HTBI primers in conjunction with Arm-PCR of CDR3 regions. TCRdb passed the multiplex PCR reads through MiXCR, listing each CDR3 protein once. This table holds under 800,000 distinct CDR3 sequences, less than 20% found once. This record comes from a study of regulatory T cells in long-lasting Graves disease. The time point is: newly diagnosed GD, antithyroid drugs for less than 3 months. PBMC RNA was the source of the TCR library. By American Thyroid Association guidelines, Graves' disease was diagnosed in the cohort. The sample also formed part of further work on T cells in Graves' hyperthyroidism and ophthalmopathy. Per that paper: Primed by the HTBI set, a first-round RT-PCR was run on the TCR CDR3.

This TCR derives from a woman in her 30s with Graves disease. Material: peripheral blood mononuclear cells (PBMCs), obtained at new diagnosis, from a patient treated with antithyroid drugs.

CDR3 nucleotides: TGCAGTGCTATCGCGGGCCTGGAAAGCACAGATACGCAGTGTTTT. Translation: CSAIAGLESTDTQCF. The J gene is TRBJ2-3, the V gene TRBV20-1; D may be TRBD2 (5 bases). The germline V gene encodes CDR1 DFQATT and CDR2 SNEGSKA (reference sequence). The CDR3 is 15 amino acids.